The entry below describes one T cell receptor (beta chain). This record comes from a study of control samples from healthy donors and cancer patients. Produced via immunoSEQ multiplex PCR; TCRdb's table is partial and in-frame only. This repertoire shows about 170,000 clones, 80% to 95% found once; its top ten account for approximately 4%. This CDR3 is built from 12 residues. Germline CDR1 and CDR2: SGHTA and FQGNSA. V lost 6 bases and J 1 base, leaving 4 bases between the germline ends. Sequencing was performed on blood. The V and J genes are TRBV7-2 and TRBJ1-3; D gene ambiguous. This receptor was identified in a woman in her sixties or seventies in good health. CDR3 region: CASSFSGNTIYF. CDR3 nucleotide sequence: TGTGCCAGCAGTTTTTCTGGAAACACCATATATTTT.